A selection of T cell receptor beta chains follows, all from one sample in a study of response to subunit inactivated influenza vaccine. Using its own MiXCR run on the RT-PCR reads, TCRdb lists one record per CDR3 protein. Of some 520,000 distinct CDR3 sequences listed, about 15% are singletons. The sample here was CD4+ T cells sorted from PBMCs, taken around 25 months after vaccination. The receptors stem from a man between 50 and 69 years old who received an inactivated influenza vaccine. CDR3s include the opening cysteine and the closing phenylalanine or tryptophan. The order of the fields is clone size, V gene, J gene, D gene, CDR3 protein, CDR3 DNA. D genes are given only for firm matches. The size entry is marked missing in some rows and otherwise reads once, few, many or a size class.

>.|TRBV6-2/TRBV6-3|TRBJ2-3|TRBD2
CASRASGRRQTDTQYF
TGTGCCAGCAGAGCTAGCGGGAGAAGGCAGACAGATACGCAGTATTTT
>.|TRBV6-1|TRBJ2-5|.
CASSQTWETQYF
TGTGCCAGCAGTCAGACATGGGAGACCCAGTACTTC
>many|TRBV18|TRBJ2-1|.
CASSRGGGTHSYNEQFF
TGTGCCAGCTCACGGGGGGGCGGGACGCACTCCTACAATGAGCAGTTCTTC
>few|TRBV6-2/TRBV6-3|TRBJ1-1|.
CATAKRDTSPEAFF
TGTGCCACCGCGAAACGGGACACATCCCCTGAAGCTTTCTTT
>many|TRBV6-2/TRBV6-3|TRBJ2-7|.
CASSNRDGEASYEQYF
TGTGCCAGCAGCAACAGAGACGGTGAAGCATCCTACGAGCAGTACTTC
>.|TRBV10-1|TRBJ2-7|.
CASSESTVYEQYF
TGCGCCAGCAGTGAGTCTACGGTCTACGAGCAGTACTTC
>.|TRBV5-1|TRBJ2-3|.
CASSLEGGITDTQYF
TGCGCCAGCAGCTTGGAAGGGGGGATCACAGATACGCAGTATTTT
>few|TRBV20-1|TRBJ2-3|.
CSARGQTHTDTQYF
TGCAGTGCTAGAGGACAGACTCACACAGATACGCAGTATTTT
>.|TRBV4-2|TRBJ2-5|.
CASSQGTGTGTQYF
TGTGCCAGCAGCCAAGGTACAGGGACGGGGACCCAGTACTTC
>few|TRBV6-2/TRBV6-3|TRBJ1-6|.
CASSYSRQNYNSPLHF
TGTGCCAGCAGTTATTCGAGGCAGAATTATAATTCACCCCTCCACTTT
>few|TRBV15|TRBJ2-1|.
CATSRPFNEQFF
TGTGCCACCAGCAGGCCATTCAATGAGCAGTTCTTC
>few|TRBV4-1|TRBJ2-7|.
CASSQDHKSSYEQYF
TGCGCCAGCAGCCAAGATCACAAGAGCTCCTACGAGCAGTACTTC
>few|TRBV24-1|TRBJ2-2|TRBD1
CATSDYGQGKAGELFF
TGTGCCACCAGTGACTACGGACAGGGAAAAGCCGGGGAGCTGTTTTTT
>few|TRBV4-1|TRBJ2-7|.
CASSQGLRRSSYEQYF
TGCGCCAGCAGCCAAGGATTGAGGCGCTCCTCCTACGAGCAGTACTTC
>few|TRBV7-2|TRBJ2-2|TRBD2
CASSFGLAGPTGELFF
TGTGCCAGCAGCTTTGGCCTAGCGGGCCCCACCGGGGAGCTGTTTTTT
>.|TRBV10-3|TRBJ2-1|.
CAISERGSSYNEQFF
TGTGCCATCAGTGAGAGGGGGAGCTCCTACAATGAGCAGTTCTTC
>few|TRBV20-1|TRBJ1-5|.
CSARDQIGKHQPQHF
TGCAGTGCTAGAGATCAGATAGGGAAACATCAGCCCCAGCATTTT
>.|TRBV14|TRBJ1-4|.
CASSHLDEKLFF
TGTGCCAGCAGCCACCTCGATGAAAAACTGTTTTTT
>few|TRBV9|TRBJ2-1|.
CASSARLRDSYNEQFF
TGTGCCAGCAGCGCCCGGTTGAGGGATTCCTACAATGAGCAGTTCTTC
>.|TRBV20-1|TRBJ1-2|.
CSARDSARGTKNYGYTF
TGCAGTGCTAGAGATAGTGCCAGGGGAACCAAAAACTATGGCTACACCTTC
>.|TRBV29-1|TRBJ2-3|.
CSVRALDTDTQYF
TGCAGCGTCCGGGCCCTTGACACAGATACGCAGTATTTT
>few|TRBV20-1|TRBJ2-7|TRBD1
CSASGTGGNEQYF
TGCAGTGCTTCCGGGACAGGGGGGAACGAGCAGTACTTC
>many|TRBV3-1|TRBJ2-7|.
CASSRGATSYEQYF
TGTGCCAGCAGCCGGGGGGCCACTTCCTACGAGCAGTACTTC
>few|TRBV4-2|TRBJ2-2|TRBD2
CASSRNSGRGTGELFF
TGTGCCAGCAGCCGAAATAGCGGGAGGGGAACCGGGGAGCTGTTTTTT
>many|TRBV5-1|TRBJ1-2|.
CASSVTPGTRGGYTF
TGCGCCAGCAGCGTGACTCCCGGGACGAGAGGTGGCTACACCTTC
>few|TRBV28|TRBJ1-2|.
CATLKPVPDYGYTF
TGTGCCACACTAAAACCTGTCCCGGACTATGGCTACACCTTC
>few|TRBV24-1|TRBJ2-2|.
CATSVSVANTGELFF
TGTGCCACCAGTGTCTCAGTCGCGAACACCGGGGAGCTGTTTTTT
>many|TRBV29-1|TRBJ2-7|.
CSVSGAYEQYF
TGCAGCGTTTCAGGGGCCTACGAGCAGTACTTC
>.|TRBV20-1|TRBJ2-2|.
CSARDGGYTGELFF
TGCAGTGCTAGAGATGGGGGGTACACCGGGGAGCTGTTTTTT
>few|TRBV2|TRBJ2-2|.
CASSDYRNTGELFF
TGTGCCAGCAGTGACTATAGGAACACCGGGGAGCTGTTTTTT
>few|TRBV12-3/TRBV12-4|TRBJ1-3|.
CASSPVSSGNTIYF
TGTGCCAGCAGTCCTGTTTCATCGGGAAACACCATATATTTT
>few|TRBV20-1|TRBJ1-1|TRBD1
CSALRTGGATEAFF
TGCAGTGCCCTAAGGACAGGGGGCGCGACTGAAGCTTTCTTT
>many|TRBV10-3|TRBJ2-3|TRBD2
CAIPPRKRGGRNTQYF
TGTGCCATCCCCCCCAGGAAGCGGGGGGGCCGTAATACGCAGTATTTT
>.|TRBV7-2|TRBJ2-1|.
CASSLASRVHEQFF
TGTGCCAGCAGCTTAGCGAGCAGGGTCCATGAGCAGTTCTTC
>.|TRBV20-1|TRBJ2-1|TRBD2
CSASPGLAGVLDEQFF
TGCAGTGCTTCGCCGGGACTAGCGGGGGTACTGGATGAGCAGTTCTTC
>.|TRBV5-1|TRBJ2-1|.
CASSLNRREDNEQFF
TGCGCCAGCAGCTTAAACCGCCGCGAGGACAATGAGCAGTTCTTC
>few|TRBV6-1|TRBJ2-7|.
CASRSSGAHEQYF
TGTGCCAGCAGATCATCAGGGGCCCACGAGCAGTACTTC
>few|TRBV4-1|TRBJ2-1|.
CASSQDSDLDRSEQFF
TGCGCCAGCAGCCAAGATTCAGATCTAGACCGTAGCGAGCAGTTCTTC
>.|TRBV20-1|TRBJ2-5|.
CSARDSTHGRETQYF
TGCAGTGCTAGAGATTCGACTCACGGACGAGAGACCCAGTACTTC
>.|TRBV11-1|TRBJ1-6|.
CASSGEGQRSSYNSPLHF
TGTGCCAGCAGCGGTGAAGGACAGCGGAGCTCCTATAATTCACCCCTCCACTTT
>.|TRBV6-5|TRBJ1-2|.
CASSNDGNYGYTF
TGTGCCAGCAGTAACGACGGAAACTATGGCTACACCTTC
>.|TRBV3-1|TRBJ2-1|.
CASSREQVGYNEQFF
TGTGCCAGCAGCCGAGAACAAGTAGGGTACAATGAGCAGTTCTTC
>.|TRBV29-1|TRBJ1-1|TRBD1
CSVGQGQRRGAFF
TGCAGCGTTGGACAGGGCCAACGACGTGGAGCTTTCTTT
>many|TRBV3-1|TRBJ2-3|.
CASSPRLSTDTQYF
TGTGCCAGCAGCCCGCGACTGAGCACAGATACGCAGTATTTT
>few|TRBV3-1|TRBJ1-5|.
CASSYGLFSNQPQHF
TGTGCCAGCAGCTACGGACTTTTTAGCAATCAGCCCCAGCATTTT
>few|TRBV4-1|TRBJ2-2|.
CASSQAGAQNTGELFF
TGCGCCAGCAGCCAAGCAGGGGCCCAAAACACCGGGGAGCTGTTTTTT
>.|TRBV20-1|TRBJ1-1|TRBD1
CSVLGGPTEAFF
TGCAGTGTTTTAGGGGGCCCCACTGAAGCTTTCTTT
>.|TRBV6-1|TRBJ1-6|.
CASSRTVGVNSPLHF
TGTGCCAGCAGTCGGACAGTTGGTGTTAATTCACCCCTCCACTTT
>.|TRBV12-3/TRBV12-4|TRBJ2-7|.
CASSLRGQGPYEQYF
TGTGCCAGCAGTTTAAGAGGCCAGGGTCCCTACGAGCAGTACTTC
>.|TRBV7-2|TRBJ2-7|.
CASSLSRDEQYF
TGTGCCAGCAGCTTATCCAGGGACGAGCAGTACTTC
>.|TRBV24-1|TRBJ2-1|TRBD2
CATSSSGSSYNEQFF
TGTGCCACCAGTAGTAGCGGGAGCTCCTACAATGAGCAGTTCTTC
>.|TRBV12-3/TRBV12-4|TRBJ2-1|.
CASSFWTQGGEQFF
TGTGCCAGCAGTTTCTGGACACAAGGAGGTGAGCAGTTCTTC
>few|TRBV20-1|TRBJ2-7|TRBD2
CSALSSGYEQYF
TGCAGTGCGCTTTCTAGCGGCTACGAGCAGTACTTC
>.|TRBV7-6|TRBJ2-7|.
CASSLNRGLTYEQYF
TGTGCCAGCAGTTTGAACAGGGGACTTACCTACGAGCAGTACTTC
>few|TRBV6-2/TRBV6-3|TRBJ1-4|.
CASSRETAINEKLFF
TGTGCCAGCAGTCGGGAGACAGCGATTAATGAAAAACTGTTTTTT
>few|TRBV5-6|TRBJ2-7|.
CASGLQDSYEQYF
TGTGCCAGCGGGCTGCAGGACTCCTACGAGCAGTACTTC
>medium-sized|TRBV5-1|TRBJ2-4|.
CASSPDGGRDNIQYF
TGCGCCAGCAGCCCCGACGGGGGCAGGGATAACATTCAGTACTTC